This passage covers 23 T cell receptor beta chains from one sample sequenced in a study of T cells in Graves' hyperthyroidism and ophthalmopathy. RNA transcripts were the template for amplifying TCR beta CDR3 regions. A set of HTBI primers served as the primers for a first-round RT-PCR of the TCR CDR3. TCRdb analysed the multiplex PCR reads with MiXCR anew, one entry per CDR3 protein. The profile shows 600,000 to 650,000 distinct CDR3 sequences, less than 25% of them singletons. The sequenced sample was blood. These receptors were collected from a man aged 25-45 years with Graves' ophthalmopathy.

A single count supports this clonotype. This chain connects TRBV15 to TRBJ1-3; D gene uncertain. Looked up from germline, CDR1 is LNHNV and CDR2 is YYDKDF (reference sequence). The length of the CDR3 is 17 residues. Trimming removed 0 bases at V and 4 bases at J, with 16 bases between. The CDR3 DNA follows: TGTGCCACCAGCAGAGATTATGAGTGGACGGAGGGAAACACCATATATTTT. This gives the protein CATSRDYEWTEGNTIYF.

J is TRBJ1-6 and V is TRBV27; possible D gene TRBD1, 6 bases. The germline CDR1 and CDR2 sequences are MNHEY and SMNVEV (reference sequence). The CDR3 contains 14 residues. V gave up 6 bases and J gave up 0 bases, with 6 bases separating them. The CDR3 region is CASRDSSYNSPLHF. The CDR3 nucleotides are TGTGCCAGCAGGGACAGCTCCTATAATTCACCCCTCCACTTT.

Comment on this clonotype: Germline is not matched at one junction end, which may reflect a read error. The rearrangement uses TRBV20-1 and TRBJ2-7; D is tentatively TRBD1 or TRBD2 (6 bases each). CDR3 length: 14 residues. Germline V CDR1 and CDR2: DFQATT, SNEGSKA (reference sequence). The CDR3 spells CSAPGGGISYDQYF. The CDR3 DNA reads TGCAGTGCCCCCGGGGGCGGTATCTCCTACGATCAGTACTTC.

This clonotype appeared a few times. The gene calls are TRBV20-1 and TRBJ2-7, with 9 positions matching TRBD1. This CDR3 has 14 amino acids. V lost 6 bases to trimming and J lost 2 bases; unmatched junction nucleotides: 8. Germline values: CDR1 DFQATT, CDR2 SNEGSKA (reference sequence). As DNA, the CDR3 is TGCAGTGCACAGGGGGCTAGGGCCCCCTACGAGCAGTACTTC. It specifies CSAQGARAPYEQYF.

DNA of the CDR3: TGTGCCAGCAGCTCCGGGACTAGCGGTTACGCGAGCACAGATACGCAGTATTTT. Translating gives CASSSGTSGYASTDTQYF. The chain recombines TRBV7-9 with TRBJ2-3, with 11 bases lining up with TRBD2. Germline CDR1 SEHNR, CDR2 FQNEAQ (reference sequence). J was trimmed by 0 bases and V by 4 bases; bases with no gene match: 9. The CDR3 is made up of 18 amino acids.

The gene calls are TRBV28 and TRBJ2-7; TRBD1 aligns across 11 bases. The CDR3 extends over 14 amino acids. Germline-derived CDR1 and CDR2 are MDHEN and SYDVKM. The ends lost 6 bases at V and 5 bases at J; junction bases unmatched: 6. In DNA, the CDR3 is TGTGCCAGCAGGGGGACAGGGGGACGTCACGAGCAGTACTTC. Translation: CASRGTGGRHEQYF.

This clonotype was seen more than once but under ten times. The chain is built from TRBV24-1 and TRBJ2-3, with 9 bases lining up with TRBD1. This CDR3 comprises 17 residues. Trimming took 0 bases from V and 0 from J; bases not matched to a gene: 3. In germline, CDR1 is KGHDR, CDR2 SFDVKD. CDR3 sequence: CATSDLQGTGSTDTQYF. DNA of the CDR3: TGTGCCACCAGTGATTTGCAAGGGACAGGGAGCACAGATACGCAGTATTTT.

This clonotype was counted only a few times. The genes are TRBV3-1 and TRBJ2-5, with TRBD1 matching 8 bases. Germline V gene data show CDR1 as LGHDT and CDR2 as YNNKEL (reference sequence). Germline trimming cut 4 bases from V and 4 bases from J; bases unmatched to any gene: 8. The CDR3 spans 15 residues. CDR3 loop: CASSRGTGLGETQYF. CDR3 sequence (DNA): TGTGCCAGCAGCCGGGGGACAGGACTTGGAGAGACCCAGTACTTC.

The chain is built from TRBV29-1 and TRBJ2-3; TRBD1 matches 7 bases. The CDR3 sequence is 14 residues long. The trim removed 5 bases at V and 2 bases at J, leaving 7 bases unmatched. Germline V gene sequence: CDR1 SQVTM, CDR2 ANQGSEA. The DNA for the CDR3 is TGCAGCGTTCTGACAGGGCTTAACACAGATACGCAGTATTTT. The encoded protein is CSVLTGLNTDTQYF.

This clonotype has more than one count but fewer than ten. CDR3 DNA sequence: TGTGCCAGTGGGGTGCGAGCGGGAGAGGGGCAAAACATTCAGTACTTC. Amino acid sequence: CASGVRAGEGQNIQYF. V and J are TRBV12-3 or TRBV12-4 and TRBJ2-4; 8 bases agree with TRBD2. The trim removed 9 bases at V and 5 bases at J, leaving 15 bases unmatched. CDR3 length: 16 residues.

This clonotype was observed many times. The chain links TRBV28 to TRBJ2-7, with 8 bases fitting TRBD1. Germline V gene data show CDR1 as MDHEN and CDR2 as SYDVKM. V dropped 4 bases and J dropped 4; count of bases not matched to a gene: 6. This CDR3 comprises 14 residues. Here the CDR3 reads CASSSPDRVYEQYF. The CDR3 DNA sequence: TGTGCCAGCAGTTCGCCGGACAGGGTATACGAGCAGTACTTC.

This clonotype was recorded many times. The chain is built from TRBV27 and TRBJ2-3, with D perhaps TRBD1 (6 bases). Germline V gives CDR1 MNHEY, CDR2 SMNVEV (reference sequence). V dropped 2 bases and J dropped 2 bases, with 14 bases sitting between them. The length of the CDR3 is 16 residues. The CDR3 protein is CASSLRAGEPTDTQYF. CDR3 coding DNA: TGTGCCAGCAGTTTACGGGCAGGGGAGCCCACAGATACGCAGTATTTT.

This clonotype was observed a handful of times. The chain carries TRBV11-2 and TRBJ2-3; 11 bases line up with TRBD2. Germline CDR1 reads SGHAT; CDR2 reads FQNNGV. The trim removed 9 bases at V and 1 base at J, leaving 27 bases unmatched. This CDR3 region has 22 residues. The CDR3 region is CASKPKGLAGGIMPWGTDTQYF. For the CDR3, the DNA is TGTGCCAGTAAACCCAAGGGGCTAGCGGGAGGTATTATGCCATGGGGCACAGATACGCAGTATTTT.

This clonotype was seen repeatedly, ten times or more. This rearrangement joins TRBV11-2 to TRBJ1-2; TRBD1 matches 9 bases. Germline trimming cut 3 bases from V and 8 bases from J; bases unmatched to any gene: 10. CDR1 is SGHAT, CDR2 FQNNGV, per germline. The CDR3 is made up of 15 amino acids. The CDR3 DNA reads TGTGCCAGCAGCTTGTCGCGGCGGGACAGGGAAGGCTACACCTTC. Translation: CASSLSRRDREGYTF.

The chain joins TRBV7-9 to TRBJ2-3, with D hard to call. Germline loops: CDR1 SEHNR, CDR2 FQNEAQ (reference sequence). The V end was cut by 7 bases, the J end by 2 bases, with 10 bases between. The CDR3 is 13 residues long. The CDR3 reads CASTTASTDTQYF. Here the CDR3 DNA reads TGTGCCAGCACTACGGCTTCCACAGATACGCAGTATTTT.

This clonotype was observed many times. V usage is TRBV20-1 and J usage is TRBJ1-5, with D maybe TRBD1 (6 bases). Germline values: CDR1 DFQATT, CDR2 SNEGSKA (reference sequence). The ends were cut back, 5 bases at V and 3 bases at J, with 11 bases in the middle. The CDR3 has 13 amino acids. CDR3 bases: TGCAGTGCTGCGGGACACCCCAATCAGCCCCAGCATTTT. This encodes CSAAGHPNQPQHF.

This chain connects TRBV30 to TRBJ2-7, with TRBD2 as a possible D gene (6 bases). CDR1 is GTSNPN and CDR2 is SVGIG in the germline V gene (reference sequence). There are 15 residues in the CDR3. Trimming removed 3 bases from V and 4 bases from J, with 19 bases in between. The CDR3: CAWSPLSREPYEQYF. Written as DNA, the CDR3 is TGTGCCTGGAGCCCCCTATCCCGGGAGCCTTACGAGCAGTACTTC.

This clonotype was counted a few times. The rearrangement uses TRBV5-1 and TRBJ2-7; 7 bases fit TRBD1. The CDR3 length is 14 residues. The V gene end was trimmed by 3 bases and the J gene end by 2 bases; junction bases not matched to a gene: 5. In germline, CDR1 is SGHRS, CDR2 YFSETQ. CDR3 in DNA: TGCGCCAGCAGCTCTACGGGACAGACCTACGAGCAGTACTTC. Amino acid sequence: CASSSTGQTYEQYF. Complete variable domain (other parts from reference TRBV5-1 and TRBJ2-7): KAGVTQTPRYLIKTRGQQVTLSCSPISGHRSVSWYQQTPGQGLQFLFEYFSETQRNKGNFPGRFSGRQFSNSRSEMNVSTLELGDSALYLCASSSTGQTYEQYFGPGTRLTVT.

This sequence joins TRBV29-1 and TRBJ2-7; D unresolved. V shed 4 bases and J shed 2 bases, with 9 bases lying between them. Germline assignment: CDR1 SQVTM and CDR2 ANQGSEA. The length of the CDR3 is 12 residues. The CDR3 nucleotides read TGCAGCGTTGTGTCCTCAGCCTACGAGCAGTACTTC. As protein: CSVVSSAYEQYF.

This clonotype was observed a handful of times. This rearrangement joins TRBV5-1 to TRBJ1-5; possible D gene TRBD1, 5 bases. The V end was cut by 0 bases, the J end by 3 bases, with 10 bases between. Germline V gene lookup returns CDR1 SGHRS and CDR2 YFSETQ. This CDR3 has 15 amino acids. The CDR3 loop is CASSLAGGDNQPQHF. Written as DNA, the CDR3 is TGCGCCAGCAGCTTGGCCGGGGGGGACAATCAGCCCCAGCATTTT. Together with reference TRBV5-1 and TRBJ1-5, the CDR3 gives the full variable domain: KAGVTQTPRYLIKTRGQQVTLSCSPISGHRSVSWYQQTPGQGLQFLFEYFSETQRNKGNFPGRFSGRQFSNSRSEMNVSTLELGDSALYLCASSLAGGDNQPQHFGDGTRLSIL.

This sequence joins TRBV20-1 and TRBJ2-1; 9 nucleotides line up with TRBD2. This CDR3 has 17 residues. J lost 5 bases, V lost 0 bases, and 11 bases had no gene match. From germline, CDR1 is DFQATT and CDR2 SNEGSKA (reference sequence). CDR3 sequence: CSARDPVLAGANNEQFF. CDR3 in DNA: TGCAGTGCTAGAGATCCGGTACTAGCGGGCGCCAACAATGAGCAGTTCTTC.

The rearrangement links TRBV4-3 to TRBJ1-3, with D unclear. Deletions cut 1 base from V and 0 bases from J, with 7 bases between. This CDR3 is built from 15 residues. CDR1 is LGHNA, CDR2 YSLEER, per germline. The CDR3: CASSQVFYSGNTIYF. In DNA, the CDR3 is TGCGCCAGCAGCCAAGTCTTCTACTCTGGAAACACCATATATTTT.

This chain connects TRBV28 to TRBJ2-1; D may be TRBD2 (5 bases). Between the trimmed V and J ends, which lost 4 bases and 9 bases, there was a span of 19 bases. Germline assignment: CDR1 MDHEN and CDR2 SYDVKM. This CDR3 is built from 15 residues. CDR3 protein: CASSSPLAFSVEQFF. The CDR3 region has the DNA TGTGCCAGCAGTTCTCCTTTAGCCTTTAGCGTTGAGCAGTTCTTC.